This entry concerns a single TCR beta chain. The antigen is not known. This record belongs to a study of PD-1 blockade in classical Hodgkin lymphoma. The overall study: Patients were treated with nivolumab at 3 mg/kg, and this was given intravenously every 2 weeks.

The germline CDR1 and CDR2 sequences are KGHSY and FQNENV. V was pared by 7 bases and J by 4 bases, with 16 bases between. The CDR3 is 15 residues long. Time point specified: cycle 4 day 1 (C4D1), after 5 to 7 weeks of nivolumab. Relapses following autologous stem cell transplantation were seen in all patients, with brentuximab vedotin exposure varying. Generated by immunoSEQ multiplex PCR, the TCRdb table keeps only in-frame clones and is missing some. In the table there are over 20,000 clones, 75% to 90% of which are singletons. The study, taken as a whole, reports: Only CD4+ TCR diversity, not CD8+, had risen significantly by C4D1. Reported findings placed baseline TCR diversity lower in newly diagnosed patients (compared with healthy donors).

The starting material was peripheral blood mononuclear cells (PBMCs), obtained before the fourth cycle of nivolumab. This TCR derives from a human donor with classical Hodgkin lymphoma. The gene calls are TRBV16 and TRBJ2-2; possibly TRBD1 for D (6 bases). This CDR3 is CASNTKLGATGELFF. For the CDR3, the DNA is TGTGCCAGCAACACCAAGTTGGGGGCCACCGGGGAGCTGTTTTTT.